Listed below are T cell receptor beta chains from one sample, sequenced in a study of T cell repertoires in cytomegalovirus infection. For these TCRs, the target antigens are not known. Using its own MiXCR run on the reads, TCRdb lists one record per CDR3 protein. The data contain 650,000 to 900,000 distinct CDR3 sequences, about 29% of them seen just once; the ten biggest clones take up around 13%. The sample consisted of cultured CD8+ T cells from PBMCs, taken from culture after CMV antigen stimulation. The source is a human donor in good health (CMV status not recorded). Some clones in this sample may be carry-over from other donors' samples. CDR3s include the opening cysteine and the closing phenylalanine or tryptophan. A D gene is named only where the DNA matches it firmly. Rows give clone size only sometimes, using once, few, many, or a class for an expanded clone.

.	.	TRBJ1-5	TRBV19	TGTGCCAGTAGTATTTGGGACGGGGATCAGCCCCAGCATTTT	CASSIWDGDQPQHF
few	TRBD1	TRBJ1-2	TRBV7-9	TGTGCCAGCAGCTTACCAGGACAGGGGGCGCGGGGCTACACCTTC	CASSLPGQGARGYTF
.	.	TRBJ1-2	TRBV6-6	TGTGCCAGCAGTAATCTGGAGAGGGACTATGGCTACACCTTC	CASSNLERDYGYTF
many	TRBD1	TRBJ2-6	TRBV7-2	TGTGCCAGCAGCTTAAAGACAGGGCTCTCTGGGGCCAACGTCCTGACTTTC	CASSLKTGLSGANVLTF
few	TRBD1	TRBJ2-3	TRBV24-1	TGTGCCACCAGTGATAGACAGGGGGTGACAGATACGCAGTATTTT	CATSDRQGVTDTQYF
.	.	TRBJ2-7	TRBV2	TGTGCCAGCAGTGAAGAGGACAAGAGCTCCTACGAGCAGTACTTC	CASSEEDKSSYEQYF
few	TRBD1	TRBJ2-1	TRBV6-1	TGTGCCAGCAGAATTCCGGGACAGGGTTACAATGAGCAGTTCTTC	CASRIPGQGYNEQFF
few	.	TRBJ2-3	TRBV6-4	TGTGCCAGCAGTGATAACAGGGGCACAGATACGCAGTATTTT	CASSDNRGTDTQYF
many	.	TRBJ1-5	TRBV7-6	TGTGCCAGCACCCCCGGCAGGGAGGAACCCCAGCATTTT	CASTPGREEPQHF
.	.	TRBJ1-2	TRBV7-9	TGTGCCAGCAGCTTAAGGATGGCTAACTATGGCTACACCTTC	CASSLRMANYGYTF
.	TRBD2	TRBJ2-2	TRBV28	TGTGCCAGCAGTCCCTCCTTAGTCCTCGAGACTAGCGGGGGGACCGGGGAGCTGTTTTTT	CASSPSLVLETSGGTGELFF
.	TRBD1	TRBJ2-2	TRBV7-9	TGTGCCAGCAGCGGCCCGGGACAGCCTACCGGGGAGCTGTTTTTT	CASSGPGQPTGELFF